The clone carrying this T cell receptor (beta chain) showed up many times. Its antigen remains unidentified. The CDR3 is 15 amino acids. V gave up 1 base and J gave up 0 bases, with 10 bases separating them. The germline V gene encodes CDR1 SQVTM and CDR2 ANQGSEA. The data were obtained in a study of response to subunit inactivated influenza vaccine. Findings and caveats of the study: T cells newly recruited by each seasonal influenza vaccination are few, the authors suggested.

TCRdb called the RT-PCR reads again in MiXCR, with one record for every CDR3 protein. There are about 520,000 distinct CDR3 sequences in the sample; 7.2% occur only once, and under 15% lies in the top ten. The chain uses TRBV29-1 and TRBJ2-1; D gene unclear. Sequenced here: PBMCs from blood, sampled roughly 24 months after vaccination. The clonotype was recovered from a man aged 45 to 75 who received an inactivated influenza vaccine. The CDR3 coding sequence is TGCAGCGTTGAAGGTTGGAAAAGCTCCTACAATGAGCAGTTCTTC. Residues: CSVEGWKSSYNEQFF.